The T cell receptor beta chain described here comes from a study of T cell repertoires in cytomegalovirus infection. Overall study: Indications came from public TCR beta signatures; they pointed to CMV infection and to a matching HLA type. Regarding the study as a whole: The ex vivo response showed dominance by HLA-C-restricted CMV-specific TCR beta clonotypes. CMV carriers having the relevant HLA were flagged by cumulative public TCR beta family frequency.

One entry per CDR3 protein results from TCRdb running MiXCR on the reads. The sample includes 100,000 to 150,000 distinct CDR3 sequences, 20% to 30% of them seen just once. About this clonotype: Antigen specificity is unknown.

The germline gives CDR1 LGHNA, CDR2 YSLEER. The CDR3 loop spans 15 amino acids. V lost 3 bases and J 2 bases, leaving 12 bases between the germline ends. Input material: PBMCs, sequenced either directly or after in vitro stimulation (not recorded which). The V and J genes are TRBV4-3 and TRBJ2-3; D possibly corresponds to TRBD2 (5 bases). The source of this sequence is a human donor in good health (CMV status not recorded). Some clones in this sample may be carry-over from other donors' samples. As DNA, the CDR3 is TGCGCCAGCAGCCAGACCCAGCGGTCCACAGATACGCAGTATTTT. Translated: CASSQTQRSTDTQYF.